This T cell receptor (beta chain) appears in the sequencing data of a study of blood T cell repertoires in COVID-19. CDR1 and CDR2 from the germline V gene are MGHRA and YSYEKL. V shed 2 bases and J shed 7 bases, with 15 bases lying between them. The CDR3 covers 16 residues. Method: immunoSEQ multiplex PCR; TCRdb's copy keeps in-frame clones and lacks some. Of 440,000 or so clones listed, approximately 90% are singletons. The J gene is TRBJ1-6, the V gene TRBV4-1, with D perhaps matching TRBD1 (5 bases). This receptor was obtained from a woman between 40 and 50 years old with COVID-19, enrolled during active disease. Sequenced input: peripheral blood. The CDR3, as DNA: TGCGCCAGCAGCCAATCGGGGGATCCTTACAATTCACCCCTCCACTTT. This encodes CASSQSGDPYNSPLHF.